Following are 9 T cell receptor beta chains from one sample sequenced in a study of blood T cells in healthy people across ages. Together with a sample-barcoded 5' primer, a J-beta primer mix was included in a second PCR lasting roughly 6 to 12 cycles. TCRdb used MiXCR to reprocess the 5' RACE reads, holding one entry per CDR3 protein. The sample holds 540,000 or so distinct CDR3 sequences; around half are singletons and the top ten take under 30%. Material for sequencing was blood. The receptors originated from a man older than 75 in good health.

This clonotype was observed at least ten times. The rearrangement links TRBV29-1 to TRBJ2-5; D is unresolved. This CDR3 has 10 residues. Germline assignment: CDR1 SQVTM and CDR2 ANQGSEA. With 4 bases removed from V and 5 bases from J, the gap between germline ends came to 5 bases. The CDR3 nucleotides read TGCAGCGTTGGAGCGGAGACCCAGTACTTC. This translates into CSVGAETQYF.

As regards this clonotype: The junction does not match germline at one end; this may be a read error. The J gene is TRBJ1-1, the V gene TRBV4-3; 7 nucleotides match TRBD1. This CDR3 is built from 15 residues. In germline, CDR1 is LGHNA, CDR2 YSLEER. CDR3: CASGQVVRGGTEAFF. CDR3 in DNA: TGCGCCAGCGGCCAAGTGGTCAGGGGGGGCACTGAAGCTTTCTTT.

This chain connects TRBV5-1 to TRBJ2-1, with 9 nucleotides matching TRBD2. With V trimmed by 0 bases and J by 8 bases, 9 bases remained unmatched. CDR1 SGHRS and CDR2 YFSETQ come from the germline V gene. This CDR3 spans 16 amino acids. In DNA, the CDR3 is TGCGCCAGCAGCTTGGAGGGGACTAGCTTATCCGATGAGCAGTTCTTC. This translates into CASSLEGTSLSDEQFF.

This clonotype was picked up a small number of times. The V call is TRBV7-2, the J call TRBJ2-1, with TRBD2 identical over 13 bases. The V segment lost 2 bases and the J segment 2 bases; nucleotides outside the gene matches: 9. This CDR3 spans 19 amino acids. Per the germline V gene, CDR1 is SGHTA and CDR2 is FQGNSA. CDR3 sequence: CASSLRPRTSGRTYNEQFF. The CDR3, as DNA: TGTGCCAGCAGCTTACGTCCGCGGACTAGCGGGAGAACCTACAATGAGCAGTTCTTC.

The J gene is TRBJ2-3, the V gene TRBV10-3; 10 bases are a match to TRBD1. Trimming removed 4 bases from V and 2 bases from J; junction bases left unmatched: 3. The germline gives CDR1 ENHRY, CDR2 SYGVKD. CDR3 size: 15 residues. In DNA, the CDR3 is TGTGCCATCAGTGGGGGACAGGGGTTCACAGATACGCAGTATTTT. It encodes CAISGGQGFTDTQYF.

CDR3 protein: CASSEGTGRIDTQYF. CDR3 nucleotides: TGTGCCAGCAGTGAAGGGACAGGGAGAATAGATACGCAGTATTTT. V usage is TRBV6-4 and J usage is TRBJ2-3; 9 bases match TRBD1. Germline V gives CDR1 MRHNA, CDR2 SNTAGT. The CDR3 is 15 residues long. The trim removed 3 bases at V and 5 bases at J, leaving 6 bases unmatched.

The sample holds many counts of this clonotype. A read error may produce the germline difference seen at one junction end. V and J are TRBV5-1 and TRBJ2-7; 7 bases agree with TRBD1. Germline V gene sequence: CDR1 SGHRS, CDR2 YFSETQ. The length of the CDR3 is 14 residues. CDR3 DNA sequence: TGTGCCAGCAGCTTAGGGACAGCTACCTACGAGCAGTACTTC. Its protein is CASSLGTATYEQYF.

The chain joins TRBV27 to TRBJ2-1; TRBD2 matches 7 bases. The germline gives CDR1 MNHEY, CDR2 SMNVEV (reference sequence). This CDR3 comprises 14 residues. The J segment lost 5 bases and the V segment lost 2 bases, leaving 3 bases of the junction unmatched. The CDR3 sequence is CASSLGTTHNEQFF. CDR3 coding DNA: TGTGCCAGCAGTTTAGGGACTACCCACAATGAGCAGTTCTTC.

This clonotype has only a few counts. The rearrangement links TRBV5-6 to TRBJ2-3; the D gene is possibly TRBD2 (5 bases). In germline, CDR1 is SGHDT, CDR2 YYEEEE. The CDR3 consists of 16 residues. Between the trimmed V and J ends, which lost 3 bases and 2 bases, there was a span of 16 bases. The CDR3 here is CASSSAVAPYTDTQYF. The CDR3 DNA follows: TGTGCCAGCAGCTCCGCGGTAGCGCCATACACAGATACGCAGTATTTT.